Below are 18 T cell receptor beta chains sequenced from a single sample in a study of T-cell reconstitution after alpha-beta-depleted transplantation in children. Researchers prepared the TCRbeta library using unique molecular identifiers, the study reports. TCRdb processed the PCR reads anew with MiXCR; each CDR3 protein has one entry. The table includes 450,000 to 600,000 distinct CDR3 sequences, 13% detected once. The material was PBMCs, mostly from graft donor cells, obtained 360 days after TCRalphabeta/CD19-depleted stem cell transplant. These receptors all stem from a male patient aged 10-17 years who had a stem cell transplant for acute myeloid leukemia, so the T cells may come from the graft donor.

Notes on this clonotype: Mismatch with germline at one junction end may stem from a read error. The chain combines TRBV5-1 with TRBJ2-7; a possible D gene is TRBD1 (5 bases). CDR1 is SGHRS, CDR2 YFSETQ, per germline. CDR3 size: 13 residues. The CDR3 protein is CASSGASAYDQYF. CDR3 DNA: TGCGCCAGCAGCGGGGCTAGTGCCTACGACCAGTACTTC.

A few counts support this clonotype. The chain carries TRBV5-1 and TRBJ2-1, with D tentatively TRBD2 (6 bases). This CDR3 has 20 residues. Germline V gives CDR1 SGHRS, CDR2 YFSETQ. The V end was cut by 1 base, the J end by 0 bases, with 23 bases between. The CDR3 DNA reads TGCGCCAGCAGCTTGCGTCCCGGGACTTTTTTGCCGAGCTCCTACAATGAGCAGTTCTTC. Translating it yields CASSLRPGTFLPSSYNEQFF.

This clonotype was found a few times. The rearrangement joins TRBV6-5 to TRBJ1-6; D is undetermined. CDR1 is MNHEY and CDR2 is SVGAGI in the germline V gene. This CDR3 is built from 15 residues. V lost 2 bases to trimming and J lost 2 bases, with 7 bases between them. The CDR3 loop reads CASSYEGTYNSPLHF. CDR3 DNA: TGTGCCAGCAGTTACGAAGGAACCTATAATTCACCCCTCCACTTT.

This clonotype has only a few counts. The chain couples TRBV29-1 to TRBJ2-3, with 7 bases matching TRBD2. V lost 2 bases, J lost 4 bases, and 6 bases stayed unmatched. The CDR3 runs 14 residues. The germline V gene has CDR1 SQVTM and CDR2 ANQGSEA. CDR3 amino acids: CSVERGVEADTQYF. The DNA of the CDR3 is TGCAGCGTTGAACGGGGGGTAGAAGCAGATACGCAGTATTTT.

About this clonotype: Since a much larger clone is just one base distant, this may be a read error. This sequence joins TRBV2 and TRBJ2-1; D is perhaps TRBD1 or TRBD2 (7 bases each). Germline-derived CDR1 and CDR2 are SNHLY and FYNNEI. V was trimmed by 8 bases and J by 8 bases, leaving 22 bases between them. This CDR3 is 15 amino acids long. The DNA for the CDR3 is TGTGCCAGCCGGGACAGAGGGGGGAGGGGAGATGAGCAGTTCTTC. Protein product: CASRDRGGRGDEQFF.

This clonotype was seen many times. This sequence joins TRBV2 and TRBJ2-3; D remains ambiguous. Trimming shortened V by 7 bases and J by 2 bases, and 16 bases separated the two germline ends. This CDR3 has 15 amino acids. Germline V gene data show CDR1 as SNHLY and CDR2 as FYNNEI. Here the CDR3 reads CASIRYLQNTDTQYF. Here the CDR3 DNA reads TGTGCCAGCATCCGTTATTTACAGAACACAGATACGCAGTATTTT.

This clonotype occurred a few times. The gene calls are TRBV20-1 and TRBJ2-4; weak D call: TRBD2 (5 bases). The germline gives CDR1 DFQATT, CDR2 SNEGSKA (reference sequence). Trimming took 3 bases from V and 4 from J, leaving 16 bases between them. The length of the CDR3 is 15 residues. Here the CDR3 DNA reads TGCAGTGCTAGTCTCCTAGCCCAACCGAAAAACATTCAGTACTTC. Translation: CSASLLAQPKNIQYF.

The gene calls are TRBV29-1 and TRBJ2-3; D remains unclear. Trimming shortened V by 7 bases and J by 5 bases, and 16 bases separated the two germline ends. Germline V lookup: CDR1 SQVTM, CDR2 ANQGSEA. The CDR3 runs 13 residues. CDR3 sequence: CSAAVGNRDTQYF. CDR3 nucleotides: TGCAGCGCCGCTGTGGGCAATCGAGATACGCAGTATTTT.

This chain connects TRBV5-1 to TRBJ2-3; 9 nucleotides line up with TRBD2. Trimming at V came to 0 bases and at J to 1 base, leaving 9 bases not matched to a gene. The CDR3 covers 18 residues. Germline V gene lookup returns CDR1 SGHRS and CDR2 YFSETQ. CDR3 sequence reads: CASSLERLAEWGTDTQYF. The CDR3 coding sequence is TGCGCCAGCAGCTTGGAGCGACTAGCGGAATGGGGCACAGATACGCAGTATTTT.

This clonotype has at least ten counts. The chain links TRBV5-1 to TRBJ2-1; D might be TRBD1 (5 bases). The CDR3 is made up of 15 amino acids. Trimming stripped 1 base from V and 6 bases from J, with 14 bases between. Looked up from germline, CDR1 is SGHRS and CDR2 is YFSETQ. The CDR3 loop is CASSLIVPGPNEQFF. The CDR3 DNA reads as TGCGCCAGCAGCTTGATCGTGCCAGGGCCCAATGAGCAGTTCTTC.

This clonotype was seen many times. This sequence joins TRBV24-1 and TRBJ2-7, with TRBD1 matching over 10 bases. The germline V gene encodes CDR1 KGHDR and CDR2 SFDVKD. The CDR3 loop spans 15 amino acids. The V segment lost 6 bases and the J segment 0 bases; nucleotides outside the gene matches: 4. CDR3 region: CATSLGTGASYEQYF. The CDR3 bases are TGTGCCACCAGTTTGGGGACAGGGGCCTCCTACGAGCAGTACTTC.

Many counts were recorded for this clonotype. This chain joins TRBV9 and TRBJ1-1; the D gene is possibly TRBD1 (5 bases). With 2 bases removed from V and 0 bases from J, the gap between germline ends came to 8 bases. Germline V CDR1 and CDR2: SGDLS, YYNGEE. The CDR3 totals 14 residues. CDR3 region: CASSVTDMNTEAFF. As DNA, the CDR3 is TGTGCCAGCAGCGTGACAGACATGAACACTGAAGCTTTCTTT.

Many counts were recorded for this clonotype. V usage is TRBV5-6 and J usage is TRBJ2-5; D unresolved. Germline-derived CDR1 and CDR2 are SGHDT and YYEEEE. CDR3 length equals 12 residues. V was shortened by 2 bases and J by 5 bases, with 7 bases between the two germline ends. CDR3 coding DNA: TGTGCCAGCAGCTTTAAGGCCGAGACCCAGTACTTC. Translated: CASSFKAETQYF.

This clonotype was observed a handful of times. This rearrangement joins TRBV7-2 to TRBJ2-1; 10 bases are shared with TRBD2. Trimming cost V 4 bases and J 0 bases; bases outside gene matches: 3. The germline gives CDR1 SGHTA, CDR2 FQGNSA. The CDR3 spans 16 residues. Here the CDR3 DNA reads TGTGCCAGCAGCTCCGGACTAGCGGACTCCTACAATGAGCAGTTCTTC. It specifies CASSSGLADSYNEQFF.

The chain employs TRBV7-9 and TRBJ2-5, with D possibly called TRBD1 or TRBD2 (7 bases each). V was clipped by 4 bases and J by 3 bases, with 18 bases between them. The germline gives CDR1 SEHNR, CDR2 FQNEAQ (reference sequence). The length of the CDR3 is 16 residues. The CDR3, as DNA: TGTGCCAGCAGCTCAGGGGGGGGTACCTTAGAAGAGACCCAGTACTTC. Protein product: CASSSGGGTLEETQYF.

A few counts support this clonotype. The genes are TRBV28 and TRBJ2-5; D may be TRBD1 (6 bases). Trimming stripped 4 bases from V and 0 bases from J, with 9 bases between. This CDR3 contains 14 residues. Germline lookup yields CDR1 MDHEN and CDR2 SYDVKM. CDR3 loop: CASSYRDDQETQYF. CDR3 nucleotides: TGTGCCAGCAGTTACAGGGATGACCAAGAGACCCAGTACTTC.

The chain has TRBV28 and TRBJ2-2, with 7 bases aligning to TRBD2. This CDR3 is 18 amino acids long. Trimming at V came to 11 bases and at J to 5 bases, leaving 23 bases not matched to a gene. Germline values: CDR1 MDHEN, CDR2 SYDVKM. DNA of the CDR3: TGTGCCCTTGTTAGCCCCGGCGCGGGAGTGCGAGAGACCGGGGAGCTGTTTTTT. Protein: CALVSPGAGVRETGELFF.

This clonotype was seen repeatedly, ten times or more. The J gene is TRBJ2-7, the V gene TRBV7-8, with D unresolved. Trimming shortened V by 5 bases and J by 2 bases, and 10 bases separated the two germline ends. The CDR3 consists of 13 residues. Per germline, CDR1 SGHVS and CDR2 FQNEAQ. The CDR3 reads CASSLPIPYEQYF. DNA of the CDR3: TGTGCCAGCAGCCTCCCCATCCCCTACGAGCAGTACTTC.